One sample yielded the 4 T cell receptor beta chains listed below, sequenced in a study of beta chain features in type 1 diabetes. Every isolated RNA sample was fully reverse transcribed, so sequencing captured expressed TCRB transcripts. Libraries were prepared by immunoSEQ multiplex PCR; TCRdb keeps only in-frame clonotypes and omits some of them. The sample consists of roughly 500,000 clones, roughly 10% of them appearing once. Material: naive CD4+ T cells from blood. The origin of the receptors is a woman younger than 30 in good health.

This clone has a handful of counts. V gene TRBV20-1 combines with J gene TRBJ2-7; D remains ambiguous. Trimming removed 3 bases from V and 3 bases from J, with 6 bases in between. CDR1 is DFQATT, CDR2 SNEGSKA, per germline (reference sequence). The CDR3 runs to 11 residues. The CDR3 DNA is TGCAGTGCTAGTGCCCACTACGAGCAGTACTTC. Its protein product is CSASAHYEQYF.

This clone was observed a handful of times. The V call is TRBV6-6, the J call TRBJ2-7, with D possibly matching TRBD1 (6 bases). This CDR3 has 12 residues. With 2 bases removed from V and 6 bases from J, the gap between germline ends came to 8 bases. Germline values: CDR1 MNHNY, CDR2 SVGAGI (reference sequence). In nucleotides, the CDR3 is TGTGCCAGCAGTTACCAGGGGATCGAGCAGTACTTC. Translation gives CASSYQGIEQYF.

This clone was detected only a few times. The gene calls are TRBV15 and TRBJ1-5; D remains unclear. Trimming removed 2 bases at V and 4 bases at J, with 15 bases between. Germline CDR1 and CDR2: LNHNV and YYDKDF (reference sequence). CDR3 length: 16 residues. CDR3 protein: CATSRSGWGINQPQHF. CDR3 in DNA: TGTGCCACCAGCAGATCCGGGTGGGGTATTAATCAGCCCCAGCATTTT. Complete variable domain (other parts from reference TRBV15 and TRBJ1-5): DAMVIQNPRYQVTQFGKPVTLSCSQTLNHNVMYWYQQKSSQAPKLLFHYYDKDFNNEADTPDNFQSRRPNTSFCFLDIRSPGLGDTAMYLCATSRSGWGINQPQHFGDGTRLSIL.

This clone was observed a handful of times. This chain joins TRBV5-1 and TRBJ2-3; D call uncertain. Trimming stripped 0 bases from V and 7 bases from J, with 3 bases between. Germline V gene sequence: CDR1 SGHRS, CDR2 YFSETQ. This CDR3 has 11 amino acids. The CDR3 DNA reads TGCGCCAGCAGCTTGGGGTATACGCAGTATTTT. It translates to CASSLGYTQYF.